The 19 T cell receptor beta chains below were found in one sample sequenced in a study of T cell changes during pregnancy in multiple sclerosis. Profiling relied on immunoSEQ multiplex PCR, and the TCRdb table lists in-frame clones only, not all of them. The profile covers fewer than 40,000 clones, with approximately 90% appearing a single time and approximately 0.49% taken by the ten largest. Here the sequenced sample was CD4+ T cells from peripheral blood mononuclear cells, taken in the first trimester of pregnancy. These receptors were obtained from a female donor in good health, enrolled as a control in a pregnancy study.

The chain joins TRBV5-1 to TRBJ2-1, with a weak D call TRBD2 (5 bases). The V gene lost 0 bases and the J gene lost 2 bases, with 18 bases spanning the gap. CDR3 length: 18 residues. CDR1 is SGHRS, CDR2 YFSETQ, per germline. In DNA form, the CDR3 reads TGCGCCAGCAGCTTGGATGGGCAGCCGAGGGCTCCCTACAATGAGCAGTTCTTC. As protein: CASSLDGQPRAPYNEQFF.

The chain recombines TRBV7-9 with TRBJ1-6; D is ambiguous. The CDR3 consists of 14 residues. Germline values: CDR1 SEHNR, CDR2 FQNEAQ (reference sequence). V lost 5 bases and J 7 bases, leaving 12 bases between the germline ends. The DNA of the CDR3 is TGTGCCAGCAGCGAACGGGGATTGAATTCACCCCTCCACTTT. Translation: CASSERGLNSPLHF.

This rearrangement joins TRBV7-3 to TRBJ1-2; a weak D match, TRBD1 (5 bases). Looked up from germline, CDR1 is SGHTA and CDR2 is FQGTGA. Between the trimmed V and J ends, which lost 3 bases and 8 bases, there was a span of 13 bases. The CDR3 spans 13 residues. The CDR3 sequence: CASSFQGGEGYTF. CDR3 bases: TGTGCCAGCAGCTTTCAGGGAGGCGAGGGCTACACCTTC.

This chain links TRBV9 with TRBJ2-3; D not certain. V lost 2 bases and J 5 bases, leaving 18 bases between the germline ends. The CDR3 extends over 16 amino acids. Per germline, CDR1 SGDLS and CDR2 YYNGEE. DNA for the CDR3: TGTGCCAGCAGCGTCGTGTCCGGCGGAAGAGGAGATACGCAGTATTTT. As protein: CASSVVSGGRGDTQYF. The full variable domain, completed using reference TRBV9 and TRBJ2-3, is DSGVTQTPKHLITATGQRVTLRCSPRSGDLSVYWYQQSLDQGLQFLIQYYNGEERAKGNILERFSAQQFPDLHSELNLSSLELGDSALYFCASSVVSGGRGDTQYFGPGTRLTVL.

V and J are TRBV2 and TRBJ2-2; D not resolved. Germline V CDR1 and CDR2: SNHLY, FYNNEI. V lost 6 bases and J lost 1, with 6 bases in between. The CDR3 is made up of 13 amino acids. This chain's CDR3 is CASRRLNTGELFF. The CDR3 bases are TGTGCCAGCAGGAGGTTGAACACCGGGGAGCTGTTTTTT.

V is TRBV11-2 and J is TRBJ1-2, with 11 bases fitting TRBD1. V was pared by 5 bases and J by 7 bases, with 6 bases of the junction left unmatched. The CDR3 runs to 14 residues. The germline V gene encodes CDR1 SGHAT and CDR2 FQNNGV. CDR3 DNA: TGTGCCAGCAGCCCTGGACAGGGGGCGCGTGGCTACACCTTC. Protein: CASSPGQGARGYTF. Filled out from reference TRBV11-2 and TRBJ1-2, the complete variable domain reads EAGVAQSPRYKIIEKRQSVAFWCNPISGHATLYWYQQILGQGPKLLIQFQNNGVVDDSQLPKDRFSAERLKGVDSTLKIQPAKLEDSAVYLCASSPGQGARGYTFGSGTRLTVV.

This chain joins TRBV11-3 and TRBJ2-7; 11 bases map to TRBD1. Germline CDR1 and CDR2: SGHNT and YENEEA. The V gene end was trimmed by 7 bases and the J gene end by 2 bases; junction bases not matched to a gene: 13. The CDR3 sequence is 17 residues long. CDR3 amino acids: CASTPRERTGGTYEQYF. CDR3 nucleotides: TGTGCCAGCACCCCGAGGGAACGGACAGGGGGCACCTACGAGCAGTACTTC.

The V gene is TRBV29-1, the J gene TRBJ2-1; TRBD1 agrees at 9 bases. The CDR3 sequence is 12 residues long. Losses at the gene ends were 7 bases for V and 6 bases for J; bases not matched to a gene: 4. CDR1 and CDR2 (germline): SQVTM, ANQGSEA. The CDR3 loop is CSARTGANEQFF. CDR3 in DNA: TGCAGCGCCCGGACAGGGGCCAATGAGCAGTTCTTC.

J is TRBJ1-2 and V is TRBV7-3, with TRBD1 matching 8 bases. The germline V gene encodes CDR1 SGHTA and CDR2 FQGTGA. This CDR3 has 12 residues. V lost 5 bases to trimming and J lost 7 bases; unmatched junction nucleotides: 3. CDR3 loop: CASSTTGGGYTF. The CDR3 region has the DNA TGTGCCAGCAGCACCACAGGGGGTGGCTACACCTTC.

This chain connects TRBV5-4 to TRBJ2-5; TRBD2 matches 9 bases. This CDR3 contains 16 residues. Germline-derived CDR1 and CDR2 are SGHNT and YYREEE (reference sequence). The junction had 7 bases not matched to a gene; V was cut back by 3 bases and J by 1 base. DNA for the CDR3: TGTGCCAGCAGCTCCCCCCGAGCGGGGGGCCAAGAGACCCAGTACTTC. It translates to CASSSPRAGGQETQYF.

The genes are TRBV12-5 and TRBJ1-5; D remains unclear. This CDR3 comprises 13 residues. Germline assignment: CDR1 LGHNT and CDR2 FRNRAP. The V end was cut by 1 base, the J end by 9 bases, with 10 bases between. The CDR3 sequence: CASGLDGFRPQHF. CDR3 DNA: TGTGCTAGTGGTTTGGACGGGTTTCGGCCCCAGCATTTT. Full variable domain (remainder filled in from reference TRBV12-5 and TRBJ1-5): DARVTQTPRHKVTEMGQEVTMRCQPILGHNTVFWYRQTMMQGLELLAYFRNRAPLDDSGMPKDRFSAEMPDATLATLKIQPSEPRDSAVYFCASGLDGFRPQHFGDGTRLSIL.

This chain links TRBV6-5 with TRBJ2-1, with TRBD1 identical over 9 bases. The CDR3 covers 12 residues. In germline, CDR1 is MNHEY, CDR2 SVGAGI. The trim removed 2 bases at V and 13 bases at J, leaving 3 bases unmatched. In DNA form, the CDR3 reads TGTGCCAGCAGTTACGGACAGGGGAATCAGTTCTTC. As protein: CASSYGQGNQFF.

This sequence joins TRBV7-2 and TRBJ2-2; 7 nucleotides line up with TRBD1. The V gene's germline CDR1 is SGHTA and CDR2 FQGNSA. The trim removed 3 bases at V and 3 bases at J, leaving 13 bases unmatched. The CDR3 runs 18 residues. CDR3 nucleotides: TGTGCCAGCAGCTTGATTAACCCGGGACAGCTTTACACCGGGGAGCTGTTTTTT. It encodes CASSLINPGQLYTGELFF.

The chain uses TRBV7-2 and TRBJ2-3; 8 bases agree with TRBD2. Looked up from germline, CDR1 is SGHTA and CDR2 is FQGNSA. Trimming cost V 5 bases and J 0 bases; bases outside gene matches: 7. This CDR3 spans 16 amino acids. CDR3 sequence: CASSNWAGGSTDTQYF. Here the CDR3 DNA reads TGTGCCAGCAGCAATTGGGCGGGGGGAAGCACAGATACGCAGTATTTT.

J is TRBJ1-5 and V is TRBV19; TRBD1 is a possible D gene (6 bases). Trimming took off 10 bases at V and 6 bases at J, with 19 bases between the two ends. Looked up from germline, CDR1 is LNHDA and CDR2 is SQIVND (reference sequence). The CDR3 contains 14 residues. The CDR3 sequence: CATRDILGGQPQHF. The CDR3 nucleotides are TGTGCCACCCGGGACATCCTTGGGGGTCAGCCCCAGCATTTT.

The rearrangement uses TRBV28 and TRBJ2-1; TRBD2 agrees at 9 bases. CDR1 is MDHEN, CDR2 SYDVKM, per germline. CDR3 length: 15 amino acids. The V segment lost 8 bases and the J segment 3 bases; nucleotides outside the gene matches: 8. The CDR3 coding sequence is TGTGCCAGCGTCAGAGCGGGGGGTATCTACAATGAGCAGTTCTTC. This encodes CASVRAGGIYNEQFF.

The chain employs TRBV28 and TRBJ2-2; D is ambiguous. This CDR3 has 15 amino acids. The V and J ends lost 9 bases and 4 bases respectively, with 18 bases between them. Germline CDR1 is MDHEN and CDR2 is SYDVKM. The CDR3 DNA follows: TGTGCCAGTAAGCTAGACGGCCTTAGCACCGGGGAGCTGTTTTTT. Its translation: CASKLDGLSTGELFF.

V is TRBV5-6 and J is TRBJ2-2, with TRBD1 matching over 9 bases. The V gene's germline CDR1 is SGHDT and CDR2 YYEEEE. This CDR3 contains 16 residues. V dropped 4 bases and J dropped 6; count of bases not matched to a gene: 10. CDR3 DNA sequence: TGTGCCAGCAGCACGACGCGACAGGGGGGGGCCGGGGAGCTGTTTTTT. Translated, it gives CASSTTRQGGAGELFF.

The chain carries TRBV7-9 and TRBJ2-1; TRBD2 is a possible D gene (6 bases). The CDR3 length is 13 residues. Per germline, CDR1 SEHNR and CDR2 FQNEAQ (reference sequence). Trimming stripped 1 base from V and 16 bases from J, with 17 bases between. This CDR3 reads CASSLEGGALLFF. CDR3 coding DNA: TGTGCCAGCAGCTTAGAAGGCGGGGCGCTTCTATTCTTC.